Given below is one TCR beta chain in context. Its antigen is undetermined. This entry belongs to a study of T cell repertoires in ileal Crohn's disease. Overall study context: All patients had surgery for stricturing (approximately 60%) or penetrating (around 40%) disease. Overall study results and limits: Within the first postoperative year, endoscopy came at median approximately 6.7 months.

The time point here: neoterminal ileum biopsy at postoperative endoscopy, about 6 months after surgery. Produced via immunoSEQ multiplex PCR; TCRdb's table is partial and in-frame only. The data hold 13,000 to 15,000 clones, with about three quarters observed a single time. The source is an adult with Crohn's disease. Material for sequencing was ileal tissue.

CDR3: CASSRQGYTEAFF. CDR3 sequence (DNA): TGTGCCAGTAGCCGACAGGGGTACACTGAAGCTTTCTTT. The chain recombines TRBV19 with TRBJ1-1; TRBD1 aligns across 8 bases. V lost 6 bases and J lost 3; bases outside the gene matches: 3. CDR3 size: 13 residues. The V gene's germline CDR1 is LNHDA and CDR2 SQIVND (reference sequence).